A single sample gave rise to the 18 T cell receptor beta chains below, sequenced in a study of patients and donors after allogeneic stem cell transplantation. TCRdb redid the calling of the RT-PCR reads with MiXCR, one entry per CDR3 protein. The sample shows 200,000 to 250,000 distinct CDR3 sequences, around 14% of them seen only once. The material sequenced was blood, either unsorted or a sorted T cell fraction (not recorded which). These receptors were taken from a human donor who was either an allogeneic HSCT recipient or a stem cell or donor lymphocyte infusion donor (not recorded which). It is not recorded whose cells these are; they may come from a transplant donor.

This clonotype was observed a handful of times. The rearrangement uses TRBV19 and TRBJ1-2; D gene uncertain. V shed 6 bases and J shed 7 bases, with 12 bases lying between them. This CDR3 is 12 amino acids long. Germline CDR1 reads LNHDA; CDR2 reads SQIVND (reference sequence). The chain's CDR3 is CASRENVGGYTF. As DNA, the CDR3 is TGTGCCAGTAGGGAGAATGTCGGTGGCTACACCTTC.

The rearrangement joins TRBV15 to TRBJ1-1; no reliable D call. The CDR3 has 13 amino acids. Trimming took off 11 bases at V and 0 bases at J, with 13 bases between the two ends. Germline CDR1 is LNHNV and CDR2 is YYDKDF (reference sequence). This CDR3 reads CALGEGMNTEAFF. The CDR3 nucleotides are TGTGCCTTGGGTGAAGGGATGAACACTGAAGCTTTCTTT.

The sample holds many counts of this clonotype. V and J are TRBV12-3 or TRBV12-4 and TRBJ2-2; D gene uncertain. V lost 10 bases to trimming and J lost 6 bases, with 12 bases between them. The CDR3 sequence is 12 residues long. CDR3 region: CATTIPAGELFF. CDR3 DNA sequence: TGTGCCACGACCATCCCCGCCGGGGAGCTGTTTTTT.

This clonotype showed up just a few times. The chain employs TRBV12-3 or TRBV12-4 and TRBJ1-1, with unresolved D. The CDR3 is made up of 13 amino acids. Trimming took off 5 bases at V and 6 bases at J, with 13 bases between the two ends. CDR3 region: CASSPRGWAEAFF. CDR3 nucleotide sequence: TGTGCCAGCAGTCCCCGAGGTTGGGCTGAAGCTTTCTTT.

This CDR3 reads CATSRDPLTFNNEQFF. DNA for the CDR3: TGTGCCACCAGCAGAGATCCATTAACCTTTAACAATGAGCAGTTCTTC. The gene calls are TRBV15 and TRBJ2-1; no definite D call. CDR1 and CDR2 (germline): LNHNV, YYDKDF (reference sequence). CDR3 length: 16 residues. The germline V and J ends were trimmed by 0 bases and 5 bases, with 14 bases remaining between them.

Here the CDR3 DNA reads TGTGCCAGCAGCGTCCAGGGGGACAATGAGCAGTTCTTC. Its translation: CASSVQGDNEQFF. J is TRBJ2-1 and V is TRBV9; the match to TRBD1 covers 7 bases. This CDR3 spans 13 amino acids. Per germline, CDR1 SGDLS and CDR2 YYNGEE. The V segment lost 2 bases and the J segment 5 bases; nucleotides outside the gene matches: 1.

V is TRBV28 and J is TRBJ1-3; 7 positions match TRBD1. The length of the CDR3 is 15 residues. CDR1 is MDHEN and CDR2 is SYDVKM in the germline V gene. V lost 4 bases and J lost 0; bases outside the gene matches: 3. CDR3 coding DNA: TGTGCCAGCAGTTGGGGACAGTTCTCTGGAAACACCATATATTTT. Translation: CASSWGQFSGNTIYF.

This clonotype was counted at least ten times. CDR3 sequence: CSARPGEEAFF. Here the CDR3 DNA reads TGCAGTGCTAGACCGGGGGAAGAAGCTTTCTTT. The chain combines TRBV20-1 with TRBJ1-1; maybe TRBD1 (5 bases). The germline gives CDR1 DFQATT, CDR2 SNEGSKA (reference sequence). The CDR3 extends over 11 amino acids. Trimming took off 2 bases at V and 8 bases at J, with 9 bases between the two ends.

This clonotype was found a few times. The CDR3 coding sequence is TGTGCCAGCAGCGGGACAGGGGCCATATATTTT. This gives the protein CASSGTGAIYF. J is TRBJ1-3 and V is TRBV28; TRBD1 aligns across 10 bases. The germline V gene has CDR1 MDHEN and CDR2 SYDVKM. The CDR3 runs 11 residues. With 6 bases clipped from V and 11 bases from J, the junction kept 1 base outside the gene matches.

This clonotype was observed a few times. The V gene is TRBV7-8, the J gene TRBJ2-7, with TRBD2 matching 8 bases. The V segment lost 7 bases and the J segment 2 bases; nucleotides outside the gene matches: 7. This CDR3 spans 14 amino acids. Per germline, CDR1 SGHVS and CDR2 FQNEAQ. The CDR3 is CASNTGGGTYEQYF. CDR3 in DNA: TGTGCCAGCAACACGGGCGGGGGGACCTACGAGCAGTACTTC.

This clonotype was counted many times. The V call is TRBV13, the J call TRBJ2-7; 8 bases are a match to TRBD2. Germline trimming cut 5 bases from V and 4 bases from J; bases unmatched to any gene: 7. The germline V gene encodes CDR1 PRHDT and CDR2 FYEKMQ (reference sequence). This CDR3 is 14 amino acids long. In DNA, the CDR3 is TGTGCCAGCAGCGGCAGCGGGAGCTATTACGAGCAGTACTTC. Protein sequence: CASSGSGSYYEQYF.

The V and J genes are TRBV5-1 and TRBJ1-6; D is perhaps TRBD1 (6 bases). The V gene lost 3 bases and the J gene lost 0 bases, with 7 bases spanning the gap. CDR1 and CDR2 from the germline V gene are SGHRS and YFSETQ. The CDR3 consists of 15 residues. The chain's CDR3 is CASSSDSSYNSPLHF. Written as DNA, the CDR3 is TGCGCCAGCAGCTCGGACAGCTCCTATAATTCACCCCTCCACTTT.

Judged by abundance, this clonotype is medium-sized. This sequence joins TRBV4-1 and TRBJ1-4, with TRBD1 identical over 9 bases. J lost 5 bases, V lost 1 base, and 5 bases had no gene match. Germline CDR1 and CDR2: MGHRA and YSYEKL. The CDR3 has 16 residues. In nucleotides, the CDR3 is TGCGCCAGCAGCCAAGTTCCGACAGGGGGGAATGAAAAACTGTTTTTT. It encodes CASSQVPTGGNEKLFF.

This clonotype turned up a few times. The chain combines TRBV4-3 with TRBJ2-2; TRBD1 is a possible D gene (6 bases). Germline lookup yields CDR1 LGHNA and CDR2 YSLEER. The CDR3 is made up of 17 amino acids. The V end lost 1 base, the J end lost 4 bases, and 16 bases lay between the germline ends. The CDR3: CASSQGYETGVTGELFF. The CDR3 nucleotides read TGCGCCAGCAGCCAAGGTTATGAGACAGGAGTCACCGGGGAGCTGTTTTTT.

This chain connects TRBV12-3 or TRBV12-4 to TRBJ2-3, with TRBD2 matching over 12 bases. The CDR3 extends over 16 amino acids. V shed 6 bases, J shed 5 bases, and the junction held 9 bases outside the gene matches. The CDR3 sequence is CASSLTSGSIVDTQYF. In DNA, the CDR3 is TGTGCCAGCAGCCTGACTAGCGGGAGTATAGTAGATACGCAGTATTTT.

There are a few counts of this clonotype. J is TRBJ2-3 and V is TRBV5-1; the match to TRBD1 covers 7 bases. CDR3 length: 15 residues. The V and J ends lost 3 bases and 4 bases, in that order; junction bases with no gene match: 8. Germline CDR1 and CDR2: SGHRS and YFSETQ. CDR3 DNA sequence: TGCGCCAGCAGCTCGGACGGGACAGTAGCAGATACGCAGTATTTT. This gives the protein CASSSDGTVADTQYF.

This clonotype was seen at least ten times. This chain links TRBV5-1 with TRBJ2-5; no reliable D call. Germline assignment: CDR1 SGHRS and CDR2 YFSETQ. Trimming removed 1 base from V and 2 bases from J, with 15 bases in between. This CDR3 is built from 16 residues. Here the CDR3 DNA reads TGCGCCAGCAGCTTGAGGTATAACACTTTACAAGAGACCCAGTACTTC. Residues: CASSLRYNTLQETQYF.

The CDR3 DNA reads TGCAGTGCTATTAGGGGGGGCACAACCGGGGAGCTGTTTTTT. It encodes CSAIRGGTTGELFF. The chain employs TRBV20-1 and TRBJ2-2; a possible D gene is TRBD2 (7 bases). The length of the CDR3 is 14 residues. CDR1 DFQATT and CDR2 SNEGSKA come from the germline V gene (reference sequence). Between the trimmed V and J ends, which lost 4 bases and 5 bases, there was a span of 14 bases.